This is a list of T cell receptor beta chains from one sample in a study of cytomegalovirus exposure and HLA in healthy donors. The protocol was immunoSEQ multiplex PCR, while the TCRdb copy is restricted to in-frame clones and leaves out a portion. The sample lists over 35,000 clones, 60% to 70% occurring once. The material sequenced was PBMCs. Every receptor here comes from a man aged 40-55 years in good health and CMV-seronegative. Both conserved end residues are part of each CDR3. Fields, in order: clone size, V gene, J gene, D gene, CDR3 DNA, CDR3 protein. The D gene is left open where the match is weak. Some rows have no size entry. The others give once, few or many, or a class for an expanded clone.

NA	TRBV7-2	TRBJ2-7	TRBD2	TGTGCCAGCAGCTTAACTAGCGGGGGGACCTACGAGCAGTACTTC	CASSLTSGGTYEQYF
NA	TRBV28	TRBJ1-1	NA	TGTGCCAGCAGCCGTGGACAAATACCTGAAGCTTTCTTT	CASSRGQIPEAFF
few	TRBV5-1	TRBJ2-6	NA	TGCGCCAGCAGCTTGACAGGGTTAGCTGGGGCCAACGTCCTGACTTTC	CASSLTGLAGANVLTF
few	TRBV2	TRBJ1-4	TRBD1	TGTGCCAGCAGTCGACAGGGGGCGAATGAAAAACTGTTTTTT	CASSRQGANEKLFF
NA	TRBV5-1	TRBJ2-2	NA	TGCGCCAGCAGCCCTGTTCCGAGTCCACCCGGGGAGCTGTTTTTT	CASSPVPSPPGELFF
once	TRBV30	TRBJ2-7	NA	TGTGCCTGGCACTCAGGGCAACCCTCCTACGAGCAGTACTTC	CAWHSGQPSYEQYF
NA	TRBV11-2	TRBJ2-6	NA	TGTGCCAGCAGCTCCACTGGGGCCAACGTCCTGACTTTC	CASSSTGANVLTF
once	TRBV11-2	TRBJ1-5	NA	TGTGCCAGCAGTGTACAGGGTGATCAGCCCCAGCATTTT	CASSVQGDQPQHF
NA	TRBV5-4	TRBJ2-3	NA	TGTGCCAGCAGCTTGACGGGGTCGACTGGGGGCACAGATACGCAGTATTTT	CASSLTGSTGGTDTQYF
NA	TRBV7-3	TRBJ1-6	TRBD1	TGTGCCAGCAGCCGGGACAGCAGCTCCTATAATTCACCCCTCCACTTT	CASSRDSSSYNSPLHF
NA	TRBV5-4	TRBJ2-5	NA	TGTGCCAGCAGCTTGGGCGGCTGGGAGACCCAGTACTTC	CASSLGGWETQYF
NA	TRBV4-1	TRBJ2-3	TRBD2	TGCGCCAGCAGCCAAGTAGGGCGGGGGGGCACAGATACGCAGTATTTT	CASSQVGRGGTDTQYF
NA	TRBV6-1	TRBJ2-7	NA	TGTGCCGGCCGACAGGACCGCGAGCAGTACTTC	CAGRQDREQYF
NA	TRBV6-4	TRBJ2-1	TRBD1	TGTGCCAGCAGTGAAGGACAGGGAACCTACAATGAGCAGTTCTTC	CASSEGQGTYNEQFF
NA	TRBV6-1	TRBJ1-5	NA	TGTGCCAGCAGCCCTCTAGACGAGGCTTATCAGCCCCAGCATTTT	CASSPLDEAYQPQHF
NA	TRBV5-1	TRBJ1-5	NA	TGCGCCAGCAGCCCGGGGGGGCTGCGCAATCAGCCCCAGCATTTT	CASSPGGLRNQPQHF
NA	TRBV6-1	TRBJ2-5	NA	TGTGCCAGTAGACCACAGGGTCAAGAGACCCAGTACTTC	CASRPQGQETQYF
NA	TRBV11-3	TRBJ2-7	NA	TGTGCCAGCAGCCCCTTAGGGGCCTCCGAGCAGTACTTC	CASSPLGASEQYF
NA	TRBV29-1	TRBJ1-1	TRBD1	TGCAGCGTTGAAGATGGGACAGGGGATAGACGAGCTTTCTTT	CSVEDGTGDRRAFF
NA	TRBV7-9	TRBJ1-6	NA	TGTGCCAGCACCGTGATCAGCGGCTTGGATTCACCCCTCCACTTT	CASTVISGLDSPLHF
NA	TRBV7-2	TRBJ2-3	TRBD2	TGTGCCAGCAGCCCAGTAGCGGGGGGGCTCACAGATACGCAGTATTTT	CASSPVAGGLTDTQYF
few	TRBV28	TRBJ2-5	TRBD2	TGTGCCAGCAATACTGAGGGAGGGGCGGAGACCCAGTACTTC	CASNTEGGAETQYF